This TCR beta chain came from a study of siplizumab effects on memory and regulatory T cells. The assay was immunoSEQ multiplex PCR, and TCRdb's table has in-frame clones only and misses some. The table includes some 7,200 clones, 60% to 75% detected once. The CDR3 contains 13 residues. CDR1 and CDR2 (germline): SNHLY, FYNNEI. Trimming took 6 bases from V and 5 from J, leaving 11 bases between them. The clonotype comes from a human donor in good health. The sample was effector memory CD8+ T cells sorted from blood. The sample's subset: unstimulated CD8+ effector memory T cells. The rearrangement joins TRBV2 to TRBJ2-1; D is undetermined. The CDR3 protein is CASRMTQNNEQFF. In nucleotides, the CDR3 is TGTGCCAGCAGGATGACTCAAAACAATGAGCAGTTCTTC.